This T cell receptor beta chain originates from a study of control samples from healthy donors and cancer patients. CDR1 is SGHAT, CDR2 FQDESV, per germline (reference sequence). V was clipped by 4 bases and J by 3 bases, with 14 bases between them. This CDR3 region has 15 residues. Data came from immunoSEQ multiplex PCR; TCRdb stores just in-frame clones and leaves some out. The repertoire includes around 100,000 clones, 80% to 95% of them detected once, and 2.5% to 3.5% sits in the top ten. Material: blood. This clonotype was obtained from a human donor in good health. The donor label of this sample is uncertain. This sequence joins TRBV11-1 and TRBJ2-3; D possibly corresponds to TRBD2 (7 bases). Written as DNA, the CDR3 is TGTGCCAGCAGCTCTTACGGGGGGCGGACAGATACGCAGTATTTT. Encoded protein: CASSSYGGRTDTQYF.